Listed below are T cell receptor beta chains from one sample, sequenced in a study of T cell repertoires in cytomegalovirus infection. Their cognate antigens are unknown. TCRdb re-called the reads with MiXCR, one entry per CDR3 protein. The sample yields roughly 500,000 distinct CDR3 sequences, 30% to 35% seen once. Sequences were derived from cultured PBMCs, sampled from culture after CMV antigen stimulation. These receptors came from a human donor in good health (CMV status not recorded). Some clones in this sample may be carry-over from other donors' samples. Each CDR3 is given with its conserved first and last residue. A D gene is named only where the DNA matches it firmly. Rows give clone size only sometimes, using once, few, many, or a class for an expanded clone.

clone_size | cdr3_length | j_call | v_call | d_call | cdr3_nt | cdr3_aa
. | 15 | TRBJ2-4 | TRBV7-2 | TRBD1 | TGTGCCAGCAGCTCGAGACCGGGACAGAAAAACATTCAGTACTTC | CASSSRPGQKNIQYF
. | 15 | TRBJ2-1 | TRBV27 | . | TGTGCCAGCGCCAAGCTCGGAGCCTCCTACAATGAGCAGTTCTTC | CASAKLGASYNEQFF
. | 12 | TRBJ1-5 | TRBV7-9 | . | TGTGCCAGCAGCGGGCGGGGAAAGCCCCAGCATTTT | CASSGRGKPQHF
. | 13 | TRBJ2-5 | TRBV20-1 | TRBD2 | TGCAGTGCTAGTACAGCGGGAGGAGAGACCCAGTACTTC | CSASTAGGETQYF
few | 10 | TRBJ1-1 | TRBV20-1 | . | TGCAGTGCCACCTCAAGGGAAGCTTTCTTT | CSATSREAFF
. | 16 | TRBJ2-4 | TRBV6-2/TRBV6-3 | TRBD2 | TGTGCCAGCAGTTACTCGCGCGGGAGGCCCAAAAACATTCAGTACTTC | CASSYSRGRPKNIQYF
. | 19 | TRBJ2-5 | TRBV7-6 | TRBD2 | TGTGCCAGCAGCTTCTCGACTAGCGGGAGGGCCCGCGGGGTGGAGACCCAGTACTTC | CASSFSTSGRARGVETQYF
. | 12 | TRBJ1-4 | TRBV29-1 | . | TGCAGCGTTCGGGTGACCAATGAAAAACTGTTTTTT | CSVRVTNEKLFF
. | 15 | TRBJ1-2 | TRBV19 | TRBD1 | TGTGCCAGTAGTAAACCGGGACAGGGGTTCTATGGCTACACCTTC | CASSKPGQGFYGYTF
few | 16 | TRBJ2-1 | TRBV19 | . | TGTGCCAGTAGTCCAAACGGGAGAAACGGAGTCAATGAGCAGTTCTTC | CASSPNGRNGVNEQFF
few | 20 | TRBJ2-3 | TRBV7-8 | TRBD2 | TGTGCCAGCAGCCCGGGGCGTTGGACTAGCGGGAGGTGGGGAGAAGATACGCAGTATTTT | CASSPGRWTSGRWGEDTQYF
few | 14 | TRBJ2-1 | TRBV6-2/TRBV6-3 | . | TGTGCCAGCAGTCCCCTAGTCGGCTCCAATGAGCAGTTCTTC | CASSPLVGSNEQFF
few | 12 | TRBJ2-7 | TRBV6-1 | TRBD2 | TGTGCCACCTGGACTAGAAGTGGCGAGCAGTACTTC | CATWTRSGEQYF
few | 13 | TRBJ2-7 | TRBV11-1 | . | TGTGCCAGCAGCTTATCATTGGGGAACGAGCAGTACTTC | CASSLSLGNEQYF